These 20 T cell receptor beta chains came from one sample sequenced in a study of CD8+CD57+ T cells in acquired aplastic anemia. The template for TCR beta VDJ and CDR3 sequence profiling was genomic DNA. TCRdb analysed the reads with MiXCR anew, one entry per CDR3 protein. The table records approximately 70,000 distinct CDR3 sequences, 55% of them present only once. Sequencing was carried out using sorted CD4+, CD8+, or CD8+CD57+ T cells (not recorded which) from PBMCs. The receptors shown here come from a human donor in good health, serving as a control.

This clonotype rates as medium-sized. The rearrangement uses TRBV7-7 and TRBJ2-7; TRBD1 might be the D (6 bases). The CDR3 spans 17 residues. CDR1 is SSHAT, CDR2 FNYEAQ, per germline (reference sequence). V was pared by 4 bases and J by 2 bases, with 21 bases between. The CDR3 coding sequence is TGTGCCAGCAGCTCGGCTCTGGACAGACCGTATACCTACGAGCAGTACTTC. Translated: CASSSALDRPYTYEQYF.

The sample holds one count of this clonotype. The chain couples TRBV5-5 to TRBJ2-7; TRBD1 agrees at 7 bases. CDR1 and CDR2 from the germline V gene are SGHKS and YYEKEE (reference sequence). Trimming removed 2 bases from V and 6 bases from J; junction bases left unmatched: 11. This CDR3 has 15 amino acids. The CDR3 coding sequence is TGTGCCAGCAGCTTTCCCCCGACAGGGTGGGGCGAGCAGTACTTC. Residues: CASSFPPTGWGEQYF.

Concerning this clonotype itself: The conserved phenylalanine or tryptophan normally closing the CDR3 is absent here, so this likely arose from a read error. The J gene is TRBJ1-6, the V gene TRBV5-1; no reliable D call. Germline V CDR1 and CDR2: SGHRS, YFSETQ. CDR3 size: 15 residues. V gave up 1 base and J gave up 5 bases, with 10 bases separating them. The CDR3 nucleotides are TGCGCCAGCAGCTTGTCACGCAGCAATAATTCACCCCTCCACTCT. It encodes CASSLSRSNNSPLHS.

This clonotype has ten or more counts. This chain links TRBV7-4 with TRBJ2-7, with no clear D. The CDR3 runs to 12 residues. The germline V gene has CDR1 SGHVT and CDR2 SQSDAQ. V was trimmed by 4 bases and J by 2 bases, leaving 6 bases between them. The CDR3 loop reads CASSSCPYEQYF. The CDR3 DNA is TGTGCCAGCAGCTCGTGTCCCTACGAGCAGTACTTC. Drawing the rest from reference TRBV7-4 and TRBJ2-7, the complete variable domain is GAGVSQSPRYKVAKRGRDVALRCDSISGHVTLYWYRQTLGQGSEVLTYSQSDAQRDKSGRPSGRFSAERPERSVSTLKIQRTEQGDSAVYLCASSSCPYEQYFGPGTRLTVT.

This chain links TRBV5-1 with TRBJ2-7; D call uncertain. Germline CDR1 and CDR2: SGHRS and YFSETQ. V lost 0 bases and J 2 bases, leaving 12 bases between the germline ends. CDR3 length: 15 amino acids. The CDR3 DNA follows: TGCGCCAGCAGCTTGGGGGATAGCACCCCCTACGAGCAGTACTTC. This gives the protein CASSLGDSTPYEQYF.

The V gene is TRBV7-9, the J gene TRBJ2-7, with D possibly matching TRBD2 (6 bases). The CDR3 is made up of 13 amino acids. V lost 4 bases to trimming and J lost 1 base, with 8 bases between them. CDR1 and CDR2 (germline): SEHNR, FQNEAQ (reference sequence). The CDR3 region has the DNA TGTGCCAGCAGCTGGGAGGATTCCTACGAGCAGTACTTC. Protein sequence: CASSWEDSYEQYF.

In this sample, this clonotype turned up a few times. One base away lies a much larger clone, so this may be a sequencing read error. The chain joins TRBV12-3 or TRBV12-4 to TRBJ1-1; possible D gene TRBD1, 6 bases. The CDR3 consists of 13 residues. CDR3 sequence: CAGRKQGFAEAFF. CDR3 coding DNA: TGTGCCGGCAGAAAACAGGGATTCGCTGAAGCTTTCTTT.

In this sample, this clonotype turned up many times. The rearrangement links TRBV6-1 to TRBJ2-7; D ambiguous. Trimming removed 3 bases at V and 3 bases at J, with 6 bases between. Per the germline V gene, CDR1 is MNHNS and CDR2 is SASEGT. The CDR3 totals 12 residues. The CDR3: CASSDTDYEQYF. The CDR3 nucleotides read TGTGCCAGCAGTGACACCGACTACGAGCAGTACTTC.

V and J are TRBV7-8 and TRBJ2-7; D uncertain. In germline, CDR1 is SGHVS, CDR2 FQNEAQ. CDR3 length equals 12 residues. Between the trimmed V and J ends, which lost 5 bases and 3 bases, there was a span of 8 bases. The CDR3 loop is CASSPPGYEQYF. The CDR3 DNA is TGTGCCAGCAGCCCCCCAGGCTACGAGCAGTACTTC.

This clonotype is categorized as medium-sized. The gene calls are TRBV15 and TRBJ2-3, with D maybe TRBD2 (5 bases). Trimming stripped 1 base from V and 0 bases from J, with 11 bases between. The CDR3 covers 16 residues. Germline assignment: CDR1 LNHNV and CDR2 YYDKDF (reference sequence). The CDR3 spells CATSRGEKRSTDTQYF. The CDR3 region has the DNA TGTGCCACCAGCAGAGGAGAGAAGCGGAGCACAGATACGCAGTATTTT. The full variable domain, in which reference TRBV15 and TRBJ2-3 provide the parts outside the CDR3, is DAMVIQNPRYQVTQFGKPVTLSCSQTLNHNVMYWYQQKSSQAPKLLFHYYDKDFNNEADTPDNFQSRRPNTSFCFLDIRSPGLGDTAMYLCATSRGEKRSTDTQYFGPGTRLTVL.

The chain employs TRBV2 and TRBJ2-7, with a weak D call TRBD2 (5 bases). The CDR3 is 13 residues long. V was pared by 2 bases and J by 2 bases, with 7 bases between. In germline, CDR1 is SNHLY, CDR2 FYNNEI. CDR3 amino acids: CASSERGPYEQYF. CDR3 DNA: TGTGCCAGCAGTGAACGGGGTCCCTACGAGCAGTACTTC.

This clonotype was seen many times. This rearrangement joins TRBV27 to TRBJ1-5; D remains ambiguous. The CDR3 contains 14 residues. V lost 5 bases to trimming and J lost 5 bases, with 13 bases between them. Germline-derived CDR1 and CDR2 are MNHEY and SMNVEV (reference sequence). This CDR3 is CASSISRVYQPQHF. CDR3 bases: TGTGCCAGCAGTATTTCGAGGGTTTATCAGCCCCAGCATTTT.

This clonotype was detected many times. An end of the junction does not agree with germline; a read error may underlie this. The gene calls are TRBV19 and TRBJ2-7; 7 bases match TRBD2. CDR3 size: 15 residues. Per germline, CDR1 LNHDA and CDR2 SQIVND (reference sequence). CDR3 coding DNA: TGTGTCAGTAGTATAGGTCGCGGGAGAACCTACGAGCAGTACTTC. Translation: CVSSIGRGRTYEQYF. Variable domain in full (rest from reference TRBV19 and TRBJ2-7): DGGITQSPKYLFRKEGQNVTLSCEQNLNHDAMYWYRQDPGQGLRLIYYSQIVNDFQKGDIAEGYSVSREKKESFPLTVTSAQKNPTAFYLCVSSIGRGRTYEQYFGPGTRLTVT.

This clonotype appeared many times. Mismatch with germline at one junction end may stem from a read error. The rearrangement joins TRBV19 to TRBJ2-2, with D maybe TRBD1 (7 bases). Germline CDR1 and CDR2: LNHDA and SQIVND (reference sequence). The CDR3 contains 12 residues. CDR3 nucleotide sequence: TGTGCCGGTAGACAGGGAGGCGGGGAGCTGTTTTTT. It codes for CAGRQGGGELFF.

In nucleotides, the CDR3 is TGTGCCATCAGTGCAGCCGCGCGGGAGACTACCCAGTACTTC. Its protein is CAISAAARETTQYF. The chain uses TRBV10-3 and TRBJ2-5; 7 bases are a match to TRBD2. CDR3 length equals 14 residues. V was clipped by 4 bases and J by 8 bases; unmatched bases: 10. CDR1 and CDR2 from the germline V gene are ENHRY and SYGVKD.

This chain uses TRBV10-3 with TRBJ2-3, with TRBD1 identical over 7 bases. Trimming cost V 7 bases and J 0 bases; bases outside gene matches: 1. The CDR3 runs to 13 residues. CDR1 and CDR2 from the germline V gene are ENHRY and SYGVKD. In DNA form, the CDR3 reads TGTGCCATCAAGGACAGGAGCACAGATACGCAGTATTTT. Protein sequence: CAIKDRSTDTQYF.

This clonotype was seen repeatedly, ten times or more. This chain joins TRBV9 and TRBJ1-1; TRBD1 is a possible D gene (5 bases). V was shortened by 3 bases and J by 4 bases, with 22 bases between the two germline ends. Germline V gene lookup returns CDR1 SGDLS and CDR2 YYNGEE. The CDR3 is made up of 17 amino acids. The CDR3 sequence: CASSGPDRAGTGTEAFF. The CDR3, as DNA: TGTGCCAGCAGCGGACCCGATCGCGCGGGGACCGGCACTGAAGCTTTCTTT.

J is TRBJ2-3 and V is TRBV10-3; perhaps TRBD1 as D (5 bases). The germline gives CDR1 ENHRY, CDR2 SYGVKD. The V end was cut by 10 bases, the J end by 0 bases, with 14 bases between. This CDR3 is built from 14 residues. Here the CDR3 reads CASRIRGSTDTQYF. CDR3 DNA: TGTGCCAGTCGCATTAGGGGTAGCACAGATACGCAGTATTTT.

The chain joins TRBV7-9 to TRBJ1-1; the match to TRBD1 covers 7 bases. This CDR3 has 12 amino acids. The J segment lost 8 bases and the V segment lost 5 bases, leaving 5 bases of the junction unmatched. From germline, CDR1 is SEHNR and CDR2 FQNEAQ (reference sequence). The CDR3 bases are TGTGCCAGCAGCACAGGACAGGACGAAGCTTTCTTT. Its translation: CASSTGQDEAFF.

The chain carries TRBV2 and TRBJ2-7; TRBD2 aligns across 8 bases. Germline CDR1 is SNHLY and CDR2 is FYNNEI. V lost 1 base, J lost 0 bases, and 5 bases stayed unmatched. The CDR3 is 16 amino acids. The CDR3 DNA reads TGTGCCAGCAGTGAAGAACGGACTAGCTTCTCCTACGAGCAGTACTTC. It encodes CASSEERTSFSYEQYF.